The present T cell receptor (beta chain) was sequenced within a study of regulatory T cells in long-lasting Graves disease. Study as a whole: By definition, persistent Graves' disease involved antithyroid drugs for over 5 years alongside positive TSH receptor antibodies.

Construction of TCR beta libraries relied on iRepertoire HTBI primers and on Arm-PCR targeting CDR3 regions. Per the original methods: Identification of gene segments yielded more than 60 TRBV and about 14 TRBJ across samples. One entry per CDR3 protein, called by TCRdb with MiXCR from the multiplex PCR reads. TCRdb's processing, not the study's, gives the V and J calls here. The sample carries approximately 400,000 distinct CDR3 sequences, around 24% recorded once. Time point indicated: persistent/refractory GD, antithyroid drugs over 5 years with positive TRAb. PBMCs provided the RNA from which the TCR library was made. From each patient, about 8.1 milliliters of peripheral blood was drawn and collected into an EDTA anticoagulant tube. Germline CDR1 and CDR2: LNHDA and SQIVND (reference sequence). The CDR3 runs 16 residues.

The V call is TRBV19, the J call TRBJ2-5; 9 nucleotides agree with TRBD2. Judging by the DNA end, TRBJ2-1 fits better; the J call may be wrong. Specimen: peripheral blood mononuclear cells (PBMCs), collected when the disease was refractory, from a patient treated with antithyroid drugs. The TCR was taken from a female donor with Graves disease. The CDR3 coding sequence is TGTGCCACCCAGAGAGTAGCGGGAGTAGGATACAATGAGCAGTTCTTC. Protein sequence: CATQRVAGVGYNEQFF.